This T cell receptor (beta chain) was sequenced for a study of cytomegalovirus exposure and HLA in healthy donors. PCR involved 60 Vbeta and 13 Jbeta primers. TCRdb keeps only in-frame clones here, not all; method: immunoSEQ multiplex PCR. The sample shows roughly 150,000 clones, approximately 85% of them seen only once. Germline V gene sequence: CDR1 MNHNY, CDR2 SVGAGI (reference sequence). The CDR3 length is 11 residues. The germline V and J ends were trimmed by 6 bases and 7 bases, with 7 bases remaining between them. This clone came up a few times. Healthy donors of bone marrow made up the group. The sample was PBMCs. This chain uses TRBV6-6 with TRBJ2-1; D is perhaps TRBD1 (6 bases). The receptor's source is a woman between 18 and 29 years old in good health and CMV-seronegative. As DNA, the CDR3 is TGTGCCAGCAGCAGGGGAAATGAGCAGTTCTTC. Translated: CASSRGNEQFF.